These T cell receptor beta chains were read from a single sample in a study of cytomegalovirus exposure and HLA in healthy donors. Only in-frame clones appear in the TCRdb table, and some are missing; sequencing was by immunoSEQ multiplex PCR. This table has around 100,000 clones, roughly 74% appearing once. The sample was PBMCs. All receptors come from a young woman in good health and CMV-seronegative. Both conserved end residues are part of each CDR3. A D gene is named only where the DNA matches it firmly. Clone size is stated in some rows and not others, as once, few, many or a class when expanded.

J: TRBJ1-1; D: .; length: 14; size: .; V: TRBV30; DNA: TGTGCCTGTAATCCGGGACAAAAGAACACTGAAGCTTTCTTT; CDR3: CACNPGQKNTEAFF
J: TRBJ2-1; D: .; length: 17; size: .; V: TRBV4-3; DNA: TGCGCCAGCAGCCAAGATCTGAGACTAGTGATCTACAATGAGCAGTTCTTC; CDR3: CASSQDLRLVIYNEQFF
J: TRBJ1-1; D: .; length: 13; size: .; V: TRBV6-5; DNA: TGTGCCAGCAGTTACGACCGGGGGTTTGAAGCTTTCTTT; CDR3: CASSYDRGFEAFF
J: TRBJ1-2; D: .; length: 14; size: .; V: TRBV13; DNA: TGTGCCAGCACCGAACTTGCAACTAACTATGGCTACACCTTC; CDR3: CASTELATNYGYTF
J: TRBJ1-1; D: .; length: 11; size: .; V: TRBV20-1; DNA: TGCAGTGCTTGGGCTGACACTGAAGCTTTCTTT; CDR3: CSAWADTEAFF
J: TRBJ2-3; D: .; length: 15; size: once; V: TRBV5-1; DNA: TGCGCCAGCAGTTCGTCCGGGGGAACCGCCGATACGCAGTATTTT; CDR3: CASSSSGGTADTQYF
J: TRBJ2-1; D: TRBD1; length: 17; size: .; V: TRBV2; DNA: TGTGCCAGCAGTGAAGGTGATCGGAGTTACAGGGGTTATGAGCAGTTCTTC; CDR3: CASSEGDRSYRGYEQFF
J: TRBJ1-1; D: TRBD1; length: 13; size: .; V: TRBV2; DNA: TGTGCCAGTAAGACAGGGGTTTTGACTGAAGCTTTCTTT; CDR3: CASKTGVLTEAFF
J: TRBJ1-4; D: TRBD1; length: 15; size: few; V: TRBV4-2; DNA: TGTGCCAGCAGCCAAGAAAGGGACAGGGGGGAAAAACTGTTTTTT; CDR3: CASSQERDRGEKLFF
J: TRBJ2-1; D: .; length: 13; size: .; V: TRBV5-4; DNA: TGTGCCAGCAGCTTGGCTGACATTGGAGAGCAGTTCTTC; CDR3: CASSLADIGEQFF
J: TRBJ2-1; D: .; length: 12; size: few; V: TRBV11-3; DNA: TGTGCCAGCAGCCGAGGGAACAATGAGCAGTTCTTC; CDR3: CASSRGNNEQFF
J: TRBJ2-5; D: TRBD1; length: 16; size: .; V: TRBV5-1; DNA: TGCGCCAGCAGCTTGTTAAGACAGGGAGATTGTGAGACCCAGTACTTC; CDR3: CASSLLRQGDCETQYF
J: TRBJ1-1; D: .; length: 15; size: .; V: TRBV5-5; DNA: TGTGCCAGCAGCTGGACGGGACACTCAAACACTGAAGCTTTCTTT; CDR3: CASSWTGHSNTEAFF
J: TRBJ2-1; D: .; length: 12; size: .; V: TRBV2; DNA: TGTGCCAGCAGGGCTGGCATGTATGAGCAGTTCTTC; CDR3: CASRAGMYEQFF
J: TRBJ1-1; D: .; length: 16; size: few; V: TRBV4-3; DNA: TGCGCCAGCAGCCAAGAATTTCGAGGGAGCGCCACTGAAGCTTTCTTT; CDR3: CASSQEFRGSATEAFF
J: TRBJ2-5; D: .; length: 14; size: once; V: TRBV5-1; DNA: TGCGCCAGCTCTGAGACACCGCCCCAAGAGACCCAGTACTTC; CDR3: CASSETPPQETQYF
J: TRBJ1-1; D: .; length: 14; size: .; V: TRBV5-1; DNA: TGCGCCAGCAGCTCACACGCGGGGACCACTGAAGCTTTCTTT; CDR3: CASSSHAGTTEAFF
J: TRBJ2-6; D: TRBD1; length: 17; size: .; V: TRBV7-6; DNA: TGTGCCAGCAGCCACATAGGGGGCAGGGCTGGGGCCAACGTCCTGACTTTC; CDR3: CASSHIGGRAGANVLTF
J: TRBJ2-1; D: TRBD2; length: 21; size: once; V: TRBV5-1; DNA: TGCGCCAGCAGCTTGATTCGGACTAGCGGGCCTCCGGATTATCTTGGGAGTGAGCAGTTCTTC; CDR3: CASSLIRTSGPPDYLGSEQFF
J: TRBJ1-1; D: .; length: 16; size: .; V: TRBV18; DNA: TGTGCCAGCTCACCACCCCCTCGGGGAGTGAACACTGAAGCTTTCTTT; CDR3: CASSPPPRGVNTEAFF
J: TRBJ2-1; D: TRBD1; length: 13; size: .; V: TRBV23-1; DNA: TGCGCCAGCAGTCAATCGATTACAGGGGTAGAGTTCTTC; CDR3: CASSQSITGVEFF
J: TRBJ1-5; D: TRBD1; length: 16; size: .; V: TRBV6-6; DNA: TGTGCCAGCAGTTACTGGTCGGGACAGGGGGCTCAGCCCCAGCATTTT; CDR3: CASSYWSGQGAQPQHF
J: TRBJ1-6; D: TRBD1; length: 16; size: .; V: TRBV27; DNA: TGTGCCAGCAGTTTAAAACAGGGGATCTCTAATTCACCCCTCCACTTT; CDR3: CASSLKQGISNSPLHF
J: TRBJ1-5; D: TRBD1; length: 17; size: .; V: TRBV5-8; DNA: TGTGCCAGCAGCTTAAACAGGGGGGCCCTAAGTGATCAGCCCCAGCATTTT; CDR3: CASSLNRGALSDQPQHF
J: TRBJ2-6; D: .; length: 16; size: .; V: TRBV5-1; DNA: TGCGCCAGCAGCTCGGCGGACAGCTCTGGGGCCAACGTCCTGACTTTC; CDR3: CASSSADSSGANVLTF
J: TRBJ1-1; D: TRBD1; length: 15; size: .; V: TRBV7-2; DNA: TGTGCCAGCAGCTTAGGACAGGGGATAGGAACTGAAGCTTTCTTT; CDR3: CASSLGQGIGTEAFF
J: TRBJ1-3; D: .; length: 17; size: .; V: TRBV5-6; DNA: TGTGCCAGCAGCTTGAGAATTGACAGCTTTTCTGGAAACACCATATATTTT; CDR3: CASSLRIDSFSGNTIYF
J: TRBJ2-1; D: .; length: 13; size: .; V: TRBV9; DNA: TGTGCCAGCAGCGGCTCCTTCTCCGCGGAGCAGTTCTTC; CDR3: CASSGSFSAEQFF
J: TRBJ2-7; D: TRBD2; length: 18; size: .; V: TRBV11-2; DNA: TGTGCCAGCAGCAGCTTAGTTCTACTAGCGGGAGTCCCCTACGAGCAGTACTTC; CDR3: CASSSLVLLAGVPYEQYF
J: TRBJ2-1; D: TRBD2; length: 14; size: once; V: TRBV29-1; DNA: TGCAGCGTGACGACTAGCGGGAGGGTTAGTGAGCAGTTCTTC; CDR3: CSVTTSGRVSEQFF
J: TRBJ2-1; D: TRBD2; length: 15; size: .; V: TRBV9; DNA: TGTGCCAGCAGCGGAACTAGCGGGGGCTACAATGAGCAGTTCTTC; CDR3: CASSGTSGGYNEQFF
J: TRBJ1-1; D: .; length: 13; size: few; V: TRBV11-2; DNA: TGTGCCAGCAGCTTAGTAGTCCCACCGGAAGCTTTCTTT; CDR3: CASSLVVPPEAFF
J: TRBJ1-2; D: TRBD1; length: 14; size: few; V: TRBV2; DNA: TGTGCCAGCAGTACCGGGACAGCAGACTATGGCTACACCTTC; CDR3: CASSTGTADYGYTF
J: TRBJ1-2; D: TRBD1; length: 13; size: .; V: TRBV6-1; DNA: TGTGCCAGCAGTGATGGACAGGGCTATGGCTACACCTTC; CDR3: CASSDGQGYGYTF
J: TRBJ2-7; D: .; length: 14; size: .; V: TRBV6-5; DNA: TGTGCCAGCAGTCTCGACACAAGCTCCTACGAGCAGTACTTC; CDR3: CASSLDTSSYEQYF
J: TRBJ1-4; D: .; length: 15; size: .; V: TRBV7-9; DNA: TGTGCCAGCAGCGCAGGATTTTCAACTAATGAAAAACTGTTTTTT; CDR3: CASSAGFSTNEKLFF
J: TRBJ2-1; D: TRBD2; length: 17; size: .; V: TRBV2; DNA: TGTGCCGGTCGACTAGCGGGAGGGGGGCTGTCCTACAATGAGCAGTTCTTC; CDR3: CAGRLAGGGLSYNEQFF
J: TRBJ1-2; D: TRBD1; length: 14; size: .; V: TRBV6-4; DNA: TGTGCCAGCAGTGAGACCCGGACAGGGGGCCGCTTGACCTTC; CDR3: CASSETRTGGRLTF
J: TRBJ1-2; D: .; length: 12; size: once; V: TRBV19; DNA: TGTGCCAGCAACAAAAACCGGGGGGGCTACACCTTC; CDR3: CASNKNRGGYTF
J: TRBJ1-5; D: .; length: 16; size: .; V: TRBV19; DNA: TGTGCCAGTAGTATATATAAGGGGTATAGCAATCAGCCCCAGCATTTT; CDR3: CASSIYKGYSNQPQHF
J: TRBJ1-5; D: TRBD1; length: 14; size: .; V: TRBV6-5; DNA: TGTGCCAGCAGAGGACAGGGGTACAATCAGCCCCAGCATTTT; CDR3: CASRGQGYNQPQHF
J: TRBJ1-2; D: TRBD1; length: 14; size: once; V: TRBV2; DNA: TGTGCCAGCAGTGGACAGGGAGTAGACTATGGCTACACCTTC; CDR3: CASSGQGVDYGYTF
J: TRBJ1-1; D: .; length: 12; size: once; V: TRBV19; DNA: TGTGCCAGTAGTATCGGTAACACTGAAGCTTTCTTT; CDR3: CASSIGNTEAFF
J: TRBJ2-3; D: .; length: 15; size: .; V: TRBV5-1; DNA: TGCGCCAGCAGCTTAACGGGAGTAGGCACAGATACGCAGTATTTT; CDR3: CASSLTGVGTDTQYF
J: TRBJ1-2; D: .; length: 14; size: .; V: TRBV6-5; DNA: TGTGCCAGCAGTTACTCGGGCGGGAACTATGGCTACACCTTC; CDR3: CASSYSGGNYGYTF
J: TRBJ2-7; D: TRBD1; length: 14; size: few; V: TRBV9; DNA: TGTGCCAGCAGCGTAGGGGACAGGGGGACCGAGCAGTACTTC; CDR3: CASSVGDRGTEQYF
J: TRBJ2-7; D: .; length: 14; size: .; V: TRBV11-2; DNA: TGTGCCAGCAGCTTAGCTACAGGGTCCGGCGAGCAGTACTTC; CDR3: CASSLATGSGEQYF
J: TRBJ2-3; D: .; length: 15; size: .; V: TRBV19; DNA: TGTGCCAGTAGTATAAGCGGAGGGGGGGCAGATACGCAGTATTTT; CDR3: CASSISGGGADTQYF
J: TRBJ1-1; D: TRBD1; length: 13; size: .; V: TRBV27; DNA: TGTGCCAGCAGTAAACAGGGGGACACTGAAGCTTTCTTT; CDR3: CASSKQGDTEAFF
J: TRBJ1-6; D: TRBD1; length: 15; size: .; V: TRBV5-8; DNA: TGTGCCAGCAGCTTCGGGACAGGTTATAATTCACCCCTCCACTTT; CDR3: CASSFGTGYNSPLHF
J: TRBJ2-1; D: .; length: 13; size: .; V: TRBV5-6; DNA: TGTGCCAGCAGCCCACTAGGAGCCAACGAGCAGTTCTTC; CDR3: CASSPLGANEQFF
J: TRBJ2-1; D: .; length: 14; size: .; V: TRBV2; DNA: TGTGCCAGCAATGGGGCCATCCGAACCAATGAGCAGTTCTTC; CDR3: CASNGAIRTNEQFF
J: TRBJ1-5; D: TRBD1; length: 16; size: .; V: TRBV6-6; DNA: TGTGCCAGCAGCACCGGGACAGGGGGGAGCAATCAGCCCCAGCATTTT; CDR3: CASSTGTGGSNQPQHF
J: TRBJ1-2; D: TRBD1; length: 15; size: .; V: TRBV5-1; DNA: TGCGCCAGCAGCTCGCCGGGACAGGGGAACTATGGCTACACCTTC; CDR3: CASSSPGQGNYGYTF
J: TRBJ2-6; D: TRBD1; length: 16; size: few; V: TRBV7-6; DNA: TGTGCCAGCAGCCCACAGGGGGCGCCAGGGGCCAACGTCCTGACTTTC; CDR3: CASSPQGAPGANVLTF
J: TRBJ2-1; D: .; length: 16; size: .; V: TRBV13; DNA: TGTGCCAGCAGGTTTGGGCTGGTGAGCTCCTACAATGAGCAGTTCTTC; CDR3: CASRFGLVSSYNEQFF